The clone carrying this T cell receptor (beta chain) occurred a few times. Antigen unknown. The CDR3 has 15 amino acids. Germline loops: CDR1 LGHNA, CDR2 YSLEER. Between the trimmed V and J ends, which lost 0 bases and 8 bases, there was a span of 14 bases. This specimen comes from a study of T-cell memory formation after mild COVID-19. As for the study in general: In these data, TCR clusters were largely donor specific.

TCRdb analysed the 5' RACE reads with MiXCR anew, one entry per CDR3 protein. Among some 68,000 distinct CDR3 sequences, 16% were seen once, and the ten largest hold about 33%. Study-level results: A balance of CD4 and CD8 characterized clones contracting day 15 to 85, whereas later expanders leaned CD4+. Pre-infection memory harbored some responding clones, suggesting cross-reactive memory joined.

This receptor was taken from an adult woman who had mild COVID-19 (a few samples of this study predate the infection). Cell type and time point are not known. Sequenced sample: PBMCs or a T cell subset sorted from them (not recorded which). The J gene is TRBJ2-1, the V gene TRBV4-3; D gene unclear. The DNA for the CDR3 is TGCGCCAGCAGCCAAGATCCCGCATCCCAGGATGAGCAGTTCTTC. This codes for CASSQDPASQDEQFF.